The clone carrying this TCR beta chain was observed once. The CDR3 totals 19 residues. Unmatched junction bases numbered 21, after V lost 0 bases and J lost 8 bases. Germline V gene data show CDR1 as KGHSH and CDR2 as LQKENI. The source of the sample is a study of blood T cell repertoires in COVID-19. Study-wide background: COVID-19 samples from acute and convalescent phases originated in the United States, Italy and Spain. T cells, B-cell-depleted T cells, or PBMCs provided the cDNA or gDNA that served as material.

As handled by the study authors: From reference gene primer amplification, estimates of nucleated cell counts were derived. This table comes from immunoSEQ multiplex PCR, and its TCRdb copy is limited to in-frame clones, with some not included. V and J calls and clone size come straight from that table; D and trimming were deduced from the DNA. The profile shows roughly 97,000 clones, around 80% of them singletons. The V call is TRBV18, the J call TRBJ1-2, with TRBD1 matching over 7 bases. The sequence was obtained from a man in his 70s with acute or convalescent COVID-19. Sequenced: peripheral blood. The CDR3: CASSPPLGTAPYPFGGYTF. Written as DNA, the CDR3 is TGTGCCAGCTCACCACCGCTTGGGACAGCCCCATACCCTTTCGGGGGCTACACCTTC.